The T cell receptor (beta chain) described here comes from a study of beta chain features in type 1 diabetes. This clone was observed a few times. Expressed TCRB transcripts were sequenced because the isolated RNA had all been reverse transcribed beforehand. The table came from immunoSEQ multiplex PCR; TCRdb's copy has only in-frame clones and leaves some out. The repertoire holds 300,000 to 400,000 clones, with over 10% as singletons. The CDR3 runs to 13 residues. In germline, CDR1 is MDHEN, CDR2 SYDVKM. J was trimmed by 0 bases and V by 10 bases; bases with no gene match: 6. The sequence came from a man between 18 and 35 years old in good health. Source material: naive CD4+ T cells from blood. The genes are TRBV28 and TRBJ2-7; TRBD1 matches at 7 bases. The CDR3 DNA reads as TGTGCCACTTACAGGGGTGGCTCCTACGAGCAGTACTTC. The encoded protein is CATYRGGSYEQYF.